Presented here are 20 T cell receptor beta chains from one specimen sequenced in a study of cytomegalovirus exposure and HLA in healthy donors. PCR was performed using 60 Vbeta and 13 Jbeta primers. Clones were sequenced by immunoSEQ multiplex PCR, and TCRdb holds only the in-frame ones, with some missing. The sample contains some 100,000 clones, roughly 74% of which appear only once. Specimen: PBMCs. The receptor source for this set is a woman under 30 in good health and CMV-seropositive.

This sequence joins TRBV7-2 and TRBJ1-1, with 10 bases matching TRBD1. Trimming at V came to 5 bases and at J to 5 bases, leaving 8 bases not matched to a gene. Germline lookup yields CDR1 SGHTA and CDR2 FQGNSA. This CDR3 contains 15 residues. CDR3 sequence reads: CASSPTGGPGTEAFF. CDR3 DNA sequence: TGTGCCAGCAGCCCGACAGGGGGCCCGGGGACTGAAGCTTTCTTT.

This clone has just one count. V and J are TRBV7-2 and TRBJ2-3, with D tentatively TRBD2 (6 bases). Germline V gene data show CDR1 as SGHTA and CDR2 as FQGNSA. Trimming took 2 bases from V and 3 from J, leaving 15 bases between them. The CDR3 spans 16 residues. The CDR3 DNA is TGTGCCAGCAGCTTATTAGAGGACTATCCTACAGATACGCAGTATTTT. Translated, it gives CASSLLEDYPTDTQYF.

The rearrangement uses TRBV28 and TRBJ1-2; D not resolved. V lost 4 bases and J lost 10, with 13 bases in between. Germline CDR1 reads MDHEN; CDR2 reads SYDVKM. CDR3 size: 12 residues. Written as DNA, the CDR3 is TGTGCCAGCAGTTACGACGGGAGCGACTACACCTTC. Translation gives CASSYDGSDYTF.

The V and J genes are TRBV28 and TRBJ2-4, with 9 nucleotides matching TRBD2. The CDR3 covers 16 residues. V dropped 6 bases and J dropped 1; count of bases not matched to a gene: 7. Germline lookup yields CDR1 MDHEN and CDR2 SYDVKM. CDR3 DNA: TGTGCCAGCAGCCGACCTCTAGCGGGGGCCAAAAACATTCAGTACTTC. This sequence encodes CASSRPLAGAKNIQYF.

V and J are TRBV15 and TRBJ2-3; TRBD2 matches 13 bases. Germline V gives CDR1 LNHNV, CDR2 YYDKDF (reference sequence). The CDR3 runs to 17 residues. The V and J ends lost 3 bases and 2 bases, in that order; junction bases with no gene match: 5. As DNA, the CDR3 is TGTGCCACCAGCAGTGCACTAGCGGGAGGGTTCACAGATACGCAGTATTTT. Translating it yields CATSSALAGGFTDTQYF.

This clone was observed a few times. The rearrangement joins TRBV5-1 to TRBJ2-1; 7 bases match TRBD2. Germline values: CDR1 SGHRS, CDR2 YFSETQ. V shed 0 bases and J 0 bases; nucleotides not matched to a gene: 0. This CDR3 has 15 residues. The CDR3 bases are TGCGCCAGCAGCTTGGTAGCGGGCTCCTACAATGAGCAGTTCTTC. Amino acid sequence: CASSLVAGSYNEQFF. Complete variable domain (other parts from reference TRBV5-1 and TRBJ2-1): KAGVTQTPRYLIKTRGQQVTLSCSPISGHRSVSWYQQTPGQGLQFLFEYFSETQRNKGNFPGRFSGRQFSNSRSEMNVSTLELGDSALYLCASSLVAGSYNEQFFGPGTRLTVL.

The chain carries TRBV12-2 and TRBJ2-6; TRBD2 is taken as the D call from the table, unchecked against the DNA. TRBV12-2 is a recognized pseudogene. This CDR3 spans 19 amino acids. CDR3: CASRSQRLAGESGANVLTF. The CDR3 region has the DNA TGTGCAAGTCGCTCACAAAGACTAGCGGGAGAATCTGGGGCCAACGTCCTGACTTTC.

V is TRBV2 and J is TRBJ1-2; perhaps TRBD1 as D (5 bases). CDR1 is SNHLY and CDR2 is FYNNEI in the germline V gene. The V gene lost 1 base and the J gene lost 7 bases, with 28 bases spanning the gap. The CDR3 has 19 amino acids. CDR3 protein: CASSEEGRVPRRDGGGYTF. DNA of the CDR3: TGTGCCAGCAGTGAAGAGGGCAGGGTCCCGAGACGCGACGGTGGTGGCTACACCTTC. Supplemented by reference TRBV2 and TRBJ1-2, the full variable domain reads EPEVTQTPSHQVTQMGQEVILRCVPISNHLYFYWYRQILGQKVEFLVSFYNNEISEKSEIFDDQFSVERPDGSNFTLKIRSTKLEDSAMYFCASSEEGRVPRRDGGGYTFGSGTRLTVV.

The V gene is TRBV5-1, the J gene TRBJ2-3, with a possible D match to TRBD2 (6 bases). V gave up 2 bases and J gave up 6 bases, with 22 bases separating them. CDR1 and CDR2 from the germline V gene are SGHRS and YFSETQ. The CDR3 spans 17 residues. CDR3 DNA sequence: TGCGCCAGCAGCTTAGCGTTATGGGGAGGTGAGGCGGATACGCAGTATTTT. This encodes CASSLALWGGEADTQYF.

The chain links TRBV15 to TRBJ2-3; no definite D call. Trimming stripped 1 base from V and 4 bases from J, with 6 bases between. Looked up from germline, CDR1 is LNHNV and CDR2 is YYDKDF (reference sequence). The CDR3 is made up of 13 amino acids. The CDR3 nucleotides are TGTGCCACCAGCAGAGTAACAGCAGATACGCAGTATTTT. Translated, it gives CATSRVTADTQYF.

The rearrangement links TRBV7-2 to TRBJ2-1; D gene unclear. The CDR3 length is 15 residues. Looked up from germline, CDR1 is SGHTA and CDR2 is FQGNSA. Trimming took 0 bases from V and 0 from J, leaving 6 bases between them. The CDR3 nucleotides read TGTGCCAGCAGCTTAGCGGTGAGCTCCTACAATGAGCAGTTCTTC. It encodes CASSLAVSSYNEQFF.

This chain joins TRBV11-3 and TRBJ1-1; a possible D gene is TRBD1 (6 bases). Deletions cut 5 bases from V and 1 base from J, with 8 bases between. The CDR3 has 13 amino acids. In germline, CDR1 is SGHNT, CDR2 YENEEA. The CDR3 DNA sequence: TGTGCCAGCAGCCCAGGGGCGAACACTGAAGCTTTCTTT. Amino acids: CASSPGANTEAFF.

The chain recombines TRBV4-3 with TRBJ1-2; D is perhaps TRBD1 (5 bases). V lost 3 bases, J lost 4 bases, and 9 bases lay in between. From germline, CDR1 is LGHNA and CDR2 YSLEER. The CDR3 totals 13 residues. Here the CDR3 reads CASSQTDAYGYTF. CDR3 in DNA: TGCGCCAGCAGCCAGACAGATGCCTATGGCTACACCTTC.

The rearrangement joins TRBV29-1 to TRBJ1-3; TRBD1 is a possible D gene (6 bases). The V gene's germline CDR1 is SQVTM and CDR2 ANQGSEA. The CDR3 extends over 12 amino acids. Trimming shortened V by 4 bases and J by 4 bases, and 8 bases separated the two germline ends. CDR3 bases: TGCAGCGTTGGGGGGCAAGGAAACACCATATATTTT. It codes for CSVGGQGNTIYF.

The V call is TRBV9, the J call TRBJ1-4; perhaps TRBD1 as D (6 bases). CDR1 and CDR2 from the germline V gene are SGDLS and YYNGEE. With 2 bases removed from V and 2 bases from J, the gap between germline ends came to 7 bases. The CDR3 contains 14 residues. For the CDR3, the DNA is TGTGCCAGCAGCGTCACAGGGACTAATGAAAAACTGTTTTTT. It codes for CASSVTGTNEKLFF.

This chain links TRBV29-1 with TRBJ1-1; unclear D gene. The CDR3 contains 14 residues. Germline V gives CDR1 SQVTM, CDR2 ANQGSEA. Trimming removed 6 bases from V and 3 bases from J, with 17 bases in between. In DNA form, the CDR3 reads TGCAGCGTCCAGATCGCGCCGCAGGACACTGAAGCTTTCTTT. Its translation is CSVQIAPQDTEAFF.

The V gene is TRBV4-2, the J gene TRBJ2-7; no reliable D call. The germline V and J ends were trimmed by 0 bases and 0 bases, with 9 bases remaining between them. CDR1 LGHNA and CDR2 YNFKEQ come from the germline V gene. The CDR3 extends over 15 amino acids. The CDR3 sequence: CASSQDTEFSYEQYF. DNA for the CDR3: TGTGCCAGCAGCCAAGATACGGAGTTCTCCTACGAGCAGTACTTC.

The chain couples TRBV27 to TRBJ2-5; 12 bases are shared with TRBD2. Unmatched junction bases numbered 6, after V lost 5 bases and J lost 5 bases. Germline values: CDR1 MNHEY, CDR2 SMNVEV (reference sequence). CDR3 length equals 15 residues. CDR3 in amino acids: CASSASGGAGETQYF. CDR3 DNA sequence: TGTGCCAGCAGTGCTAGCGGGGGGGCCGGTGAGACCCAGTACTTC.

This chain links TRBV21-1 with TRBJ1-1; the D call TRBD1 from the table was never checked on the DNA. TRBV21-1 is listed as a pseudogene. The CDR3 length is 14 residues. For the CDR3, the DNA is TGTGCCAGCAGCAAAGCAGGGGATAACACTGAAGCTTTCTTT. This gives the protein CASSKAGDNTEAFF.

This chain links TRBV6-1 with TRBJ2-3, with 8 bases fitting TRBD2. V lost 6 bases, J lost 3 bases, and 2 bases stayed unmatched. From germline, CDR1 is MNHNS and CDR2 SASEGT. The CDR3 sequence is 13 residues long. The CDR3 loop is CASRGTSTDTQYF. CDR3 in DNA: TGTGCCAGCAGGGGGACTAGTACAGATACGCAGTATTTT.